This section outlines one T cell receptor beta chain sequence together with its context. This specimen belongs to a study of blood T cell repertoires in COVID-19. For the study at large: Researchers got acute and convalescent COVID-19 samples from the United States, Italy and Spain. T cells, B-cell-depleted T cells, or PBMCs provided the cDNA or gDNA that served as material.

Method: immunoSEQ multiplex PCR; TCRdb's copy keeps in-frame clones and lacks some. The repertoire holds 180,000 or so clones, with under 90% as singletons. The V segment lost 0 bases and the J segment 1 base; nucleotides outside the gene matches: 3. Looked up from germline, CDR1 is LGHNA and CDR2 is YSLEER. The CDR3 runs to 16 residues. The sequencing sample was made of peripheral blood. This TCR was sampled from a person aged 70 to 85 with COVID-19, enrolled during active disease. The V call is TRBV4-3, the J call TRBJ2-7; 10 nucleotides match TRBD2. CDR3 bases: TGCGCCAGCAGCCAAGATCAACTAGCGGGATCCTACGAGCAGTACTTC. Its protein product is CASSQDQLAGSYEQYF.